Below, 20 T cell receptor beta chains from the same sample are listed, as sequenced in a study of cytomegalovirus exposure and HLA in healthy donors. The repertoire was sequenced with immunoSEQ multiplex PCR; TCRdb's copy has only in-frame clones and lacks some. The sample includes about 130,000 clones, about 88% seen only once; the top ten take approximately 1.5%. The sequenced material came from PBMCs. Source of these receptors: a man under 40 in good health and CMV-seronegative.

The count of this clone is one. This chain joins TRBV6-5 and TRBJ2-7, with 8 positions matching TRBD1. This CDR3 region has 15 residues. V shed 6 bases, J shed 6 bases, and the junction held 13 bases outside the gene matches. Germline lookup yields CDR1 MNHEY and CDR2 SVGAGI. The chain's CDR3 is CASSPRDRLQFEQYF. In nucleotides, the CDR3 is TGTGCCAGCAGCCCCAGGGACAGGTTGCAATTCGAGCAGTACTTC.

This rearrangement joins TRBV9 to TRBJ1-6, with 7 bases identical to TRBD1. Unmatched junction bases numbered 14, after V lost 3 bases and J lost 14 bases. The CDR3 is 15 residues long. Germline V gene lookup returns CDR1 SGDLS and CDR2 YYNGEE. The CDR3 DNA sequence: TGTGCCAGCAGCGCCTCAGGGGGACAATTGCAAACCCTCCACTTT. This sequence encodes CASSASGGQLQTLHF.

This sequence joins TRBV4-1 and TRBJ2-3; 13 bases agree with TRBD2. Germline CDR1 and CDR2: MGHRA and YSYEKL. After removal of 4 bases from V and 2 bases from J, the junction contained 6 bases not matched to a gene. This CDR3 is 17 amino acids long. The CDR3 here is CASSLSGTSGNTDTQYF. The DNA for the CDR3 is TGCGCCAGCAGCCTCTCCGGGACTAGCGGGAACACAGATACGCAGTATTTT.

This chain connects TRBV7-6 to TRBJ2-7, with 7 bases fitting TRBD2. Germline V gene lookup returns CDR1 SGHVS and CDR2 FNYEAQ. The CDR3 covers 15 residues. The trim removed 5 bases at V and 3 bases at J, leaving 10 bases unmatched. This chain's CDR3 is CASSARNRGDYEQYF. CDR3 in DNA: TGTGCCAGCAGCGCCCGAAACCGGGGGGACTACGAGCAGTACTTC.

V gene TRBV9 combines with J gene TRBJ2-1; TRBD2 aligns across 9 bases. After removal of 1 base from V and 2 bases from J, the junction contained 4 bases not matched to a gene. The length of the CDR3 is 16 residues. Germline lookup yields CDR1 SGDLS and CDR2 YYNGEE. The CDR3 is CASSVPAGGTYNEQFF. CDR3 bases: TGTGCCAGCAGCGTACCCGCGGGAGGGACCTACAATGAGCAGTTCTTC. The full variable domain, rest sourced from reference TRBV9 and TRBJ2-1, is DSGVTQTPKHLITATGQRVTLRCSPRSGDLSVYWYQQSLDQGLQFLIQYYNGEERAKGNILERFSAQQFPDLHSELNLSSLELGDSALYFCASSVPAGGTYNEQFFGPGTRLTVL.

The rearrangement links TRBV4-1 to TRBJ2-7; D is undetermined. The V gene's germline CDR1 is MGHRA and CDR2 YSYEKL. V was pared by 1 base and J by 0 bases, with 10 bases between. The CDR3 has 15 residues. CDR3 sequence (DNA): TGCGCCAGCAGCCAAGGGCTCAGCGCCTCCTACGAGCAGTACTTC. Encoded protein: CASSQGLSASYEQYF.

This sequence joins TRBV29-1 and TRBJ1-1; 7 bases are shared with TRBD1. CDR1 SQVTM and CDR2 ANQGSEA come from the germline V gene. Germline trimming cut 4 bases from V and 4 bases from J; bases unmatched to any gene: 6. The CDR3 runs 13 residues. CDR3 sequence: CSVGQGGGTEAFF. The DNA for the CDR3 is TGCAGCGTTGGACAGGGAGGAGGCACTGAAGCTTTCTTT.

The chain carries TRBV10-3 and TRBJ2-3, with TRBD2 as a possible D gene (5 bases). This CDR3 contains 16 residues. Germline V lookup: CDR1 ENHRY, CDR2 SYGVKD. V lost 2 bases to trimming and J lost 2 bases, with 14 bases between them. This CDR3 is CAISEQAGGTTDTQYF. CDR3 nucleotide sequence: TGTGCCATCAGTGAGCAGGCGGGCGGAACCACAGATACGCAGTATTTT.

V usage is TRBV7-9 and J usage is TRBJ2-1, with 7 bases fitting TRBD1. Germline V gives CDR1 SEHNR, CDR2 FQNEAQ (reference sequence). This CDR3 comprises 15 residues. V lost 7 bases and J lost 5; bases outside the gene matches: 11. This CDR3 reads CASTPRRRGNNEQFF. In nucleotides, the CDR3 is TGTGCCAGCACACCACGACGCAGGGGGAACAATGAGCAGTTCTTC.

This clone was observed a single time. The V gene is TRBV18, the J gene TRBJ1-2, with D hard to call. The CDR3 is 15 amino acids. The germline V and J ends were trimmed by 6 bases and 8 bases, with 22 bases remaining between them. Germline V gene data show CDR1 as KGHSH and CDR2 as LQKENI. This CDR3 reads CASSLTIAMEGGYTF. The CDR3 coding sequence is TGTGCCAGCTCCCTAACGATAGCCATGGAAGGAGGCTACACCTTC.

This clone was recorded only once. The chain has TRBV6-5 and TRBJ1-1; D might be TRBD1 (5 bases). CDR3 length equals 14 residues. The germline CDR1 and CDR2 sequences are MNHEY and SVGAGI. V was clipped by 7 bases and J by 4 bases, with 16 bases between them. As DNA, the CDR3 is TGTGCCAGCAAGAGGGACGGGGGGGTCACTGAAGCTTTCTTT. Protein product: CASKRDGGVTEAFF.

The CDR3, as DNA: TGTGCCAGCGAAGATCCTAGCGGGAGAACAGATACGCAGTATTTT. Translation gives CASEDPSGRTDTQYF. This chain joins TRBV6-5 and TRBJ2-3; 10 bases line up with TRBD2. Trimming at V came to 8 bases and at J to 3 bases, leaving 8 bases not matched to a gene. Germline CDR1 reads MNHEY; CDR2 reads SVGAGI. The CDR3 is made up of 15 amino acids.

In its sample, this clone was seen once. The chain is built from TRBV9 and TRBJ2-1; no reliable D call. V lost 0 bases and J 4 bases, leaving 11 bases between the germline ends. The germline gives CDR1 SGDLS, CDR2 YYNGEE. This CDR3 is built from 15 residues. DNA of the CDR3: TGTGCCAGCAGCGTAGGCCAGGCCCTATACAATGAGCAGTTCTTC. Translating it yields CASSVGQALYNEQFF.

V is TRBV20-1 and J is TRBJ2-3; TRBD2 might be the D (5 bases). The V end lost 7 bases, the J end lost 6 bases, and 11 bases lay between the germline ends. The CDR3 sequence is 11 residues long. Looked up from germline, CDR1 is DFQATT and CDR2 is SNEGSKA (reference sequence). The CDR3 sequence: CSGRTGDTQYF. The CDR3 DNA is TGCAGTGGGAGGACCGGGGATACGCAGTATTTT.

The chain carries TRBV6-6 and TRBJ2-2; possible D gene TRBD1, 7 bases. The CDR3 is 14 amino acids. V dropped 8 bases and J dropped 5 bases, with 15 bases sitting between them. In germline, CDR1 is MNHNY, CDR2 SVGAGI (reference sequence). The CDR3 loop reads CASVRQGGTGELFF. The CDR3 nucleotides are TGTGCCAGCGTTCGGCAGGGGGGAACCGGGGAGCTGTTTTTT.

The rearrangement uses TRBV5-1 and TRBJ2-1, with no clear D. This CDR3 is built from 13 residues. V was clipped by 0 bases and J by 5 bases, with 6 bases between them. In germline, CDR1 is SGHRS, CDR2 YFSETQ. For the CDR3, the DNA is TGCGCCAGCAGCTTGGGTCCAGACAATGAGCAGTTCTTC. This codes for CASSLGPDNEQFF.

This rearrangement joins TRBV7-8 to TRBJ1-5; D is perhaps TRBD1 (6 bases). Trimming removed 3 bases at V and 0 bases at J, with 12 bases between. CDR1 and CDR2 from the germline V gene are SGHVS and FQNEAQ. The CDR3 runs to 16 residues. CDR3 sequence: CASSFSGANSNQPQHF. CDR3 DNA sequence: TGTGCCAGCAGCTTTTCAGGGGCCAATAGCAATCAGCCCCAGCATTTT. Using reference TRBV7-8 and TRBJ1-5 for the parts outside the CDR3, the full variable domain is GAGVSQSPRYKVAKRGQDVALRCDPISGHVSLFWYQQALGQGPEFLTYFQNEAQLDKSGLPSDRFFAERPEGSVSTLKIQRTQQEDSAVYLCASSFSGANSNQPQHFGDGTRLSIL.

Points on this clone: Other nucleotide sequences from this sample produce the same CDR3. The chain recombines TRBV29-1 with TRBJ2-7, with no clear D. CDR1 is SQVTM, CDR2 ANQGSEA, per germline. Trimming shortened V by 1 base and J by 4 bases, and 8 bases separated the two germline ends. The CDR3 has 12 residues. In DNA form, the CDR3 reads TGCAGCGTTGAAGTTAGTAGTTACGAGCAGTACTTC. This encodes CSVEVSSYEQYF.

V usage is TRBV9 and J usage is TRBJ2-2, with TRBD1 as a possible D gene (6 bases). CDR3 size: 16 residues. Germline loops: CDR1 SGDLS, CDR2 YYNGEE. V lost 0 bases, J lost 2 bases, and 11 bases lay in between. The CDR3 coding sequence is TGTGCCAGCAGCGTAGGAGGGGGAAAAAACACCGGGGAGCTGTTTTTT. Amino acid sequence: CASSVGGGKNTGELFF.

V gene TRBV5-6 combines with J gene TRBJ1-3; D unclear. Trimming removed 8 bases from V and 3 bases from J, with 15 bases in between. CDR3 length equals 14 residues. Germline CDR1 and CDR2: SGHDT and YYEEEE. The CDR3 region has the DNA TGTGCCAGTGAGAGACGGGTGGTTGGAAACACCATATATTTT. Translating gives CASERRVVGNTIYF.